This T cell receptor beta chain was recovered during a study of CD8+ T cells in alopecia areata. For the study at large: Affected scalp percentage gauged treated patients' severity.

This clone was detected only a few times. What it binds is unknown. The sample contains more than one DNA sequence encoding this CDR3. After isolation, RNA underwent reverse transcription to generate cDNA as the sequencing template. Assay used: immunoSEQ multiplex PCR; TCRdb lists only in-frame clones, some missing. The table has some 150,000 clones, approximately 86% seen once. Overall study results and limits: Lesional scalp, notably in alopecia totalis/universalis, had clonality above that of normal scalp. Links between baseline CD8+ expansion and response need larger treated cohorts. A large proportion of expanded lesional clones were detected persisting in scalp and blood during tofacitinib.

V gave up 2 bases and J gave up 1 base, with 7 bases separating them. The CDR3 is 15 residues long. The V gene's germline CDR1 is SGDLS and CDR2 YYNGEE. Treatment indicated: oral pan-JAK inhibitor, 5-10 mg twice daily. The sample consisted of CD8+ T cells sorted from blood, taken at week 4, from a patient treated with tofacitinib. The gene calls are TRBV9 and TRBJ2-6, with TRBD2 as a possible D gene (6 bases). This receptor was identified in a human donor with alopecia areata. The CDR3 nucleotides read TGTGCCAGCAGCGTCGGAGGGTCTGGGGCCAACGTCCTGACTTTC. It is translated as CASSVGGSGANVLTF. Full variable domain (remainder filled in from reference TRBV9 and TRBJ2-6): DSGVTQTPKHLITATGQRVTLRCSPRSGDLSVYWYQQSLDQGLQFLIQYYNGEERAKGNILERFSAQQFPDLHSELNLSSLELGDSALYFCASSVGGSGANVLTFGAGSRLTVL.